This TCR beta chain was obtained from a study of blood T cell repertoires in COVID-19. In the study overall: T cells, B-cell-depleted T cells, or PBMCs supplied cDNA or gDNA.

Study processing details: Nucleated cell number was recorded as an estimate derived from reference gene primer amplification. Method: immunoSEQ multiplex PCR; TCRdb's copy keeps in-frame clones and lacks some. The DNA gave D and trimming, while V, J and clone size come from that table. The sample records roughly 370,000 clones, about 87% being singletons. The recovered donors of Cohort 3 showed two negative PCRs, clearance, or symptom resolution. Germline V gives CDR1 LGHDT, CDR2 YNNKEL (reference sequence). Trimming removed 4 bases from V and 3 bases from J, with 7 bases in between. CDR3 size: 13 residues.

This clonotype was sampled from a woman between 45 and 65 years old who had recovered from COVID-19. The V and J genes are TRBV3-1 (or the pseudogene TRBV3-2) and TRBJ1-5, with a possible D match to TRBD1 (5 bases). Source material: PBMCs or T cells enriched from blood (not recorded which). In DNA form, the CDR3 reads TGTGCCAGCAGCCGGGGACTCAATCAGCCCCAGCATTTT. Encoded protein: CASSRGLNQPQHF.